The 29 T cell receptor beta chains below all came from one sample that was sequenced in a study of T cells in Graves' hyperthyroidism and ophthalmopathy. Amplified regions were TCR beta CDR3 sequences from RNA transcripts. Researchers ran a first-round RT-PCR on the TCR CDR3 using the HTBI primer set. In TCRdb, the multiplex PCR reads were re-called with MiXCR into one record per CDR3 protein. Of 490,000 or so distinct CDR3 sequences listed, 20% are singletons. The sample was blood. The source of these receptors is a man in his forties or fifties with Graves' ophthalmopathy.

This clonotype was seen at least ten times. The chain carries TRBV11-3 and TRBJ2-7, with D possibly TRBD1 on 6 matching bases. CDR1 is SGHNT, CDR2 YENEEA, per germline. V was pared by 0 bases and J by 0 bases, with 12 bases between. The CDR3 has 16 amino acids. The CDR3 nucleotides are TGTGCCAGCAGCTTAGATCGGGGACAAACCTCCTACGAGCAGTACTTC. Its protein is CASSLDRGQTSYEQYF. The full variable domain, completed using reference TRBV11-3 and TRBJ2-7, is EAGVVQSPRYKIIEKKQPVAFWCNPISGHNTLYWYLQNLGQGPELLIRYENEEAVDDSQLPKDRFSAERLKGVDSTLKIQPAELGDSAVYLCASSLDRGQTSYEQYFGPGTRLTVT.

At least ten counts were recorded for this clonotype. The chain recombines TRBV12-3 or TRBV12-4 with TRBJ2-7; D not resolved. Trimming took off 4 bases at V and 5 bases at J, with 12 bases between the two ends. The CDR3 has 13 amino acids. CDR3 DNA sequence: TGTGCCAGCAGTTCGTACTTCGGCGACGAGCAGTACTTC. Amino acid sequence: CASSSYFGDEQYF.

Regarding this clonotype: One end of the junction fails to match germline, which may point to a read error. CDR3 sequence (DNA): TGTGTCAGCAGTGCCCCGGGACAGGGCCTCTCCTACGAGCAGTACTTC. Translation: CVSSAPGQGLSYEQYF. This chain links TRBV6-1 with TRBJ2-7; 9 nucleotides line up with TRBD1. CDR3 length: 16 residues. CDR1 is MNHNS and CDR2 is SASEGT in the germline V gene.

The table lists this clonotype with a few counts. The chain links TRBV6-2 or TRBV6-3 to TRBJ1-2; D not certain. V gave up 1 base and J gave up 8 bases, with 17 bases separating them. CDR3 size: 15 residues. CDR1 and CDR2 (germline): MNHEY, SVGEGT. The CDR3 DNA follows: TGTGCCAGCAGTTACTGGGATATCGGCGCGACAGGCTACACCTTC. Translating gives CASSYWDIGATGYTF.

This clonotype came up a few times. V is TRBV19 and J is TRBJ2-1; no clear D. The V end was cut by 1 base, the J end by 6 bases, with 7 bases between. The CDR3 consists of 13 residues. CDR1 is LNHDA and CDR2 is SQIVND in the germline V gene (reference sequence). The CDR3 sequence: CASSIGGINEQFF. The CDR3 DNA reads as TGTGCCAGTAGTATAGGAGGTATCAATGAGCAGTTCTTC.

The chain uses TRBV12-3 or TRBV12-4 and TRBJ1-5; a weak D match, TRBD1 (5 bases). The length of the CDR3 is 15 residues. With 3 bases removed from V and 2 bases from J, the gap between germline ends came to 11 bases. In DNA form, the CDR3 reads TGTGCCAGCAGTTTGGGGGGTGGCGGCAATCAGCCCCAGCATTTT. This translates into CASSLGGGGNQPQHF.

This chain joins TRBV28 and TRBJ1-6, with D hard to call. Per germline, CDR1 MDHEN and CDR2 SYDVKM. This CDR3 region has 13 residues. V was clipped by 8 bases and J by 11 bases, with 16 bases between them. The CDR3 is CASLGTTEAPLHF. The DNA of the CDR3 is TGTGCCAGCCTGGGAACGACGGAAGCACCCCTCCACTTT.

The chain joins TRBV4-3 to TRBJ2-5; 8 bases match TRBD2. CDR3 length equals 14 residues. V was clipped by 4 bases and J by 5 bases; unmatched bases: 6. CDR1 and CDR2 from the germline V gene are LGHNA and YSLEER. The CDR3 region is CASSPGLALETQYF. CDR3 DNA: TGCGCCAGCAGCCCCGGACTAGCTCTGGAGACCCAGTACTTC.

This clonotype has a count of ten or more. J is TRBJ2-7 and V is TRBV6-2 or TRBV6-3, with D unclear. The CDR3 is 11 residues long. CDR1 and CDR2 from the germline V gene are MNHEY and SVGEGT. V was trimmed by 6 bases and J by 7 bases, leaving 10 bases between them. CDR3 protein: CASSHHEEQYF. The CDR3 DNA reads as TGTGCCAGCAGCCACCATGAAGAGCAGTACTTC.

This clonotype is a singleton in its sample. The chain employs TRBV9 and TRBJ1-1; TRBD1 might be the D (6 bases). There are 17 residues in the CDR3. CDR1 SGDLS and CDR2 YYNGEE come from the germline V gene. Deletions cut 3 bases from V and 0 bases from J, with 18 bases between. CDR3 DNA: TGTGCCAGCAGCGAGGAGGGGGGCGGTTTTATGAACACTGAAGCTTTCTTT. Translation: CASSEEGGGFMNTEAFF.

This rearrangement joins TRBV3-1 to TRBJ1-6, with 7 bases lining up with TRBD1. The CDR3 spans 15 residues. Per germline, CDR1 LGHDT and CDR2 YNNKEL (reference sequence). V was clipped by 4 bases and J by 9 bases; unmatched bases: 9. The CDR3 nucleotides read TGTGCCAGCAGCCCGTCCTCGGGACAGTTTTCACCCCTCCACTTT. Amino acid sequence: CASSPSSGQFSPLHF.

The gene calls are TRBV19 and TRBJ2-1, with 8 bases fitting TRBD2. CDR3 length: 14 amino acids. Germline V gene sequence: CDR1 LNHDA, CDR2 SQIVND (reference sequence). The V and J ends lost 3 bases and 2 bases, in that order; junction bases with no gene match: 0. In DNA, the CDR3 is TGTGCCAGTAGTATTAGCGGGGCCTACAATGAGCAGTTCTTC. Its protein is CASSISGAYNEQFF.

This clonotype was found many times. The rearrangement joins TRBV12-3 or TRBV12-4 to TRBJ2-1; D possibly uses TRBD1 or TRBD2 (6 bases each). The V end was cut by 1 base, the J end by 7 bases, with 14 bases between. The CDR3 is 15 amino acids. The CDR3 DNA reads as TGTGCCAGCAGTTTAGAGGGGGGTCGGTGGAATGAGCAGTTCTTC. This gives the protein CASSLEGGRWNEQFF.

This clonotype was observed a few times. V and J are TRBV3-1 and TRBJ2-1; D is unclear. Germline CDR1 LGHDT, CDR2 YNNKEL (reference sequence). The length of the CDR3 is 15 residues. Trimming took 1 base from V and 1 from J, leaving 8 bases between them. CDR3 sequence (DNA): TGTGCCAGCAGCCAAGGAGCGCCTTCCTACAATGAGCAGTTCTTC. Encoded protein: CASSQGAPSYNEQFF.

The rearrangement uses TRBV4-3 and TRBJ1-4; 8 bases align to TRBD1. After removal of 0 bases from V and 8 bases from J, the junction contained 11 bases not matched to a gene. Germline assignment: CDR1 LGHNA and CDR2 YSLEER. The CDR3 consists of 17 residues. The CDR3 DNA follows: TGCGCCAGCAGCCAAGATAGAGTTACAGGGGGTTGGGAAAAACTGTTTTTT. It encodes CASSQDRVTGGWEKLFF.

In this sample, this clonotype turned up many times. The chain uses TRBV10-3 and TRBJ2-7, with 11 bases lining up with TRBD1. Trimming at V came to 6 bases and at J to 2 bases, leaving 3 bases not matched to a gene. The CDR3 has 14 residues. Germline CDR1 ENHRY, CDR2 SYGVKD. The CDR3 DNA reads TGTGCCATCAGGGGGGGACAGGGGGCCTACGAGCAGTACTTC. Its protein is CAIRGGQGAYEQYF.

The genes are TRBV6-2 or TRBV6-3 and TRBJ2-6; D may correspond to TRBD1 or TRBD2 (6 bases each). V was shortened by 6 bases and J by 1 base, with 19 bases between the two germline ends. Germline loops: CDR1 MNHEY, CDR2 SVGEGT. The length of the CDR3 is 18 residues. For the CDR3, the DNA is TGTGCCAGCAGCCGAAGGCCCGGGGGCGTTTCTGGGGCCAACGTCCTGACTTTC. Its translation: CASSRRPGGVSGANVLTF.

This clonotype has at least ten counts. This sequence joins TRBV20-1 and TRBJ2-7; tentatively, D is TRBD1 or TRBD2 (5 bases each). V was pared by 3 bases and J by 0 bases, with 15 bases between. Germline lookup yields CDR1 DFQATT and CDR2 SNEGSKA (reference sequence). The CDR3 is 15 amino acids. The DNA of the CDR3 is TGCAGTGCTAGTCCGATCGGGGCGCTCTCCTACGAGCAGTACTTC. Residues: CSASPIGALSYEQYF.

The CDR3 nucleotides read TGTGCCAGCAGCCTAACGGGACCCCCAAGTGAGCAGTTCTTC. Amino acid sequence: CASSLTGPPSEQFF. The chain employs TRBV9 and TRBJ2-1; D may be TRBD1 or TRBD2 (5 bases each). Germline loops: CDR1 SGDLS, CDR2 YYNGEE. V was trimmed by 4 bases and J by 9 bases, leaving 17 bases between them. CDR3 length: 14 amino acids.

This clonotype was recorded a few times. The rearrangement uses TRBV3-1 and TRBJ1-4; weak D call: TRBD1 (5 bases). CDR1 LGHDT and CDR2 YNNKEL come from the germline V gene (reference sequence). Deletions cut 4 bases from V and 3 bases from J, with 21 bases between. The CDR3 is 18 amino acids. CDR3 DNA: TGTGCCAGCAGCCGCGTTCCCCGTCGACAGAGAGCTAATGAAAAACTGTTTTTT. It specifies CASSRVPRRQRANEKLFF.

This clonotype appeared a few times. The chain has TRBV12-3 or TRBV12-4 and TRBJ2-5, with unresolved D. There are 13 residues in the CDR3. Trimming removed 3 bases at V and 3 bases at J, with 8 bases between. The DNA of the CDR3 is TGTGCCAGCAGTTTCGAAAGGAAAGAGACCCAGTACTTC. It translates to CASSFERKETQYF.

There are a few counts of this clonotype. This chain links TRBV5-1 with TRBJ1-1; TRBD1 might be the D (5 bases). The CDR3 loop spans 15 amino acids. The germline CDR1 and CDR2 sequences are SGHRS and YFSETQ. V was trimmed by 4 bases and J by 0 bases, leaving 13 bases between them. CDR3 coding DNA: TGCGCCAGCAGCAAAGTGGGACGGATGAACACTGAAGCTTTCTTT. Translated, it gives CASSKVGRMNTEAFF.

This clonotype turned up a few times. The V and J genes are TRBV12-3 or TRBV12-4 and TRBJ2-2; D possibly corresponds to TRBD2 (6 bases). Between the trimmed V and J ends, which lost 2 bases and 3 bases, there was a span of 13 bases. CDR3 length equals 16 residues. The CDR3: CASSLYGGRDTGELFF. The CDR3 DNA reads as TGTGCCAGCAGTTTATACGGGGGTCGGGACACCGGGGAGCTGTTTTTT.

This clonotype occurred many times. The V gene is TRBV5-1, the J gene TRBJ2-7; D may be TRBD1 or TRBD2 (5 bases each). Germline V CDR1 and CDR2: SGHRS, YFSETQ. The CDR3 runs 14 residues. Trimming left V 1 base short and J 2 bases short, with 10 bases between. In DNA, the CDR3 is TGCGCCAGCAGCTTGAGGTGGGGACCCTACGAGCAGTACTTC. It translates to CASSLRWGPYEQYF.

This clonotype came up many times. The chain carries TRBV2 and TRBJ2-1; 7 bases are shared with TRBD1. Germline V gives CDR1 SNHLY, CDR2 FYNNEI. Trimming cost V 6 bases and J 10 bases; bases outside gene matches: 9. There are 13 residues in the CDR3. CDR3 DNA: TGTGCCAGCAGACGGGACAGAGGGGGAGAGCAGTTCTTC. It translates to CASRRDRGGEQFF.

This clonotype was detected ten times or more. The rearrangement links TRBV5-1 to TRBJ2-3; D uncertain. Germline V gene sequence: CDR1 SGHRS, CDR2 YFSETQ. Trimming removed 0 bases at V and 2 bases at J, with 4 bases between. CDR3 length: 13 amino acids. CDR3 sequence (DNA): TGCGCCAGCAGCTTGGCCTACACAGATACGCAGTATTTT. Protein sequence: CASSLAYTDTQYF.

At least ten counts were recorded for this clonotype. The chain recombines TRBV2 with TRBJ2-1, with D possibly TRBD2 on 6 matching bases. V was shortened by 11 bases and J by 8 bases, with 19 bases between the two germline ends. CDR3 length: 13 amino acids. Germline-derived CDR1 and CDR2 are SNHLY and FYNNEI. CDR3 protein: CADRSGPTDEQFF. The CDR3 nucleotides read TGTGCCGACCGGAGCGGGCCAACGGATGAGCAGTTCTTC.

The V and J genes are TRBV20-1 and TRBJ2-5, with a tentative D call TRBD2 (6 bases). The CDR3 contains 14 residues. Germline V lookup: CDR1 DFQATT, CDR2 SNEGSKA (reference sequence). Trimming cost V 3 bases and J 5 bases, with 16 bases left between them. Written as DNA, the CDR3 is TGCAGTGCTAGGGGCCCGCCGGGGGTGGAGACCCAGTACTTC. This sequence encodes CSARGPPGVETQYF.

This clonotype was counted ten times or more. V and J are TRBV11-2 and TRBJ2-3; D uncertain. The CDR3 covers 15 residues. Germline-derived CDR1 and CDR2 are SGHAT and FQNNGV. Trimming removed 1 base from V and 2 bases from J, with 10 bases in between. The CDR3 sequence: CASSLAPGFTDTQYF. DNA for the CDR3: TGTGCCAGCAGCTTAGCTCCCGGGTTCACAGATACGCAGTATTTT.